This T cell receptor beta chain emerged from a study of shared clonotypes between healthy human individuals. Here immunoSEQ multiplex PCR was the method, and the copy in TCRdb shows in-frame clones only, minus some. The sample consists of hundreds of thousands of clones, about 74% of them appearing once. CDR3 length: 14 residues. V trimming: 4 bases; J trimming: 6 bases; junction bases outside the gene matches: 6. Germline lookup yields CDR1 SEHNR and CDR2 FQNEAQ (reference sequence). The V call is TRBV7-9, the J call TRBJ2-7; 10 positions match TRBD2. Sequencing input: memory CD4+ T cells sorted from blood. Subset defined: CD45RA-negative fraction. The source is a young man in good health. As DNA, the CDR3 is TGTGCCAGCAGCTCCCTAGCGGGAGTTCCCGAGCAGTACTTC. Encoded protein: CASSSLAGVPEQYF.